Shown below are 14 T cell receptor beta chains from a single sample sequenced in a study of T cells in Graves' hyperthyroidism and ophthalmopathy (dated by TCRdb to between 2018 and 2021). Library generation was performed with multiplex PCR. The sequencer listed for this sample is Illumina HiSeq 2000. The TCR beta CDR3 regions were amplified from the RNA transcripts. The TCR CDR3 was subjected to a first round of RT-PCR using the HTBI primer set and the Qiagen OneStep RT-PCR kit. TCRdb applied fastp at Q25 and MiXCR to the public reads, then kept only in-frame beta chains. Every CDR3 protein is listed once, alongside the most common genes and DNA of its rows. The sample records roughly 420,000 distinct CDR3 sequences, less than 20% of which are singletons. Jointly, the top ten make up 11% to 15% of the sample. Sequenced input: blood. All receptors derive from a woman between 18 and 29 years old with Graves' hyperthyroidism.

The chain links TRBV19 to TRBJ2-2, with TRBD2 matching over 10 bases. The CDR3 has 15 residues. After removal of 9 bases from V and 7 bases from J, the junction contained 11 bases not matched to a gene. Looked up from germline, CDR1 is LNHDA and CDR2 is SQIVND (reference sequence). CDR3 residues: CASLMASGGGGELFF. CDR3 nucleotide sequence: TGTGCCAGCCTAATGGCTAGCGGGGGAGGCGGGGAGCTGTTTTTT.

In its sample, this clonotype was seen many times. V is TRBV28 and J is TRBJ1-1; D is uncertain. V was cut by 1 base and J by 6 bases, with 12 bases left in between. Germline V gene data show CDR1 as MDHEN and CDR2 as SYDVKM. This CDR3 contains 14 residues. The CDR3 sequence: CASSLYGEFSEAFF. CDR3 DNA: TGTGCCAGCAGTTTATACGGGGAATTCTCTGAAGCTTTCTTT.

At least ten counts were recorded for this clonotype. V gene TRBV28 combines with J gene TRBJ2-1, with D tentatively TRBD1 or TRBD2 (5 bases each). Germline V gene sequence: CDR1 MDHEN, CDR2 SYDVKM. This CDR3 region has 17 residues. V was pared by 5 bases and J by 0 bases, with 17 bases between. This chain's CDR3 is CASSDPIGDLSYNEQFF. The DNA for the CDR3 is TGTGCCAGCAGTGATCCAATCGGGGACCTCTCCTACAATGAGCAGTTCTTC.

V is TRBV12-3 or TRBV12-4 and J is TRBJ2-4; 9 bases align to TRBD2. The CDR3 sequence is 15 residues long. Unmatched junction bases numbered 3, after V lost 5 bases and J lost 1 base. The CDR3 DNA is TGTGCCAGCAGTCACAGCGGGGGGGCCAAAAACATTCAGTACTTC. Encoded protein: CASSHSGGAKNIQYF.

Only one count was recorded for this clonotype. The chain combines TRBV14 with TRBJ1-6, with TRBD1 matching over 8 bases. The germline V gene has CDR1 SGHDN and CDR2 FVKESK. V dropped 0 bases and J dropped 6; count of bases not matched to a gene: 4. The CDR3 runs 16 residues. The CDR3 is CASSQDLDRGNSPLHF. The CDR3 DNA is TGTGCCAGCAGCCAAGATTTAGACAGGGGTAATTCACCCCTCCACTTT.

The rearrangement uses TRBV28 and TRBJ2-4; D possibly corresponds to TRBD1 (6 bases). The CDR3 runs 16 residues. Germline V lookup: CDR1 MDHEN, CDR2 SYDVKM. V lost 2 bases to trimming and J lost 1 base, with 12 bases between them. CDR3 DNA: TGTGCCAGCAGTTTAAGAACAGGGACGGCCAAAAACATTCAGTACTTC. It specifies CASSLRTGTAKNIQYF.

The chain is built from TRBV6-1 and TRBJ2-5, with a possible D match to TRBD1 (5 bases). There are 13 residues in the CDR3. V lost 5 bases, J lost 4 bases, and 11 bases lay in between. CDR1 and CDR2 (germline): MNHNS, SASEGT. DNA of the CDR3: TGTGCCAGCAGTTGGCAGGGCGGAGAGACCCAGTACTTC. Encoded protein: CASSWQGGETQYF.

There are many counts of this clonotype. The chain recombines TRBV28 with TRBJ2-3; no reliable D call. Germline V CDR1 and CDR2: MDHEN, SYDVKM. V was pared by 8 bases and J by 1 base, with 7 bases between. The CDR3 consists of 12 residues. The CDR3 DNA reads TGTGCCAGCTCCCAACGCACAGATACGCAGTATTTT. This gives the protein CASSQRTDTQYF.

This clonotype was observed a handful of times. V gene TRBV10-3 combines with J gene TRBJ1-4; possibly TRBD1 for D (6 bases). The V end was cut by 3 bases, the J end by 3 bases, with 11 bases between. The CDR3 length is 15 residues. CDR1 ENHRY and CDR2 SYGVKD come from the germline V gene. CDR3 sequence (DNA): TGTGCCATCAGTGATAGGAGGGGGGCTAATGAAAAACTGTTTTTT. Protein sequence: CAISDRRGANEKLFF.

This clonotype showed up many times. The chain joins TRBV5-1 to TRBJ2-3, with no clear D. Trimming shortened V by 6 bases and J by 2 bases, and 16 bases separated the two germline ends. The CDR3 consists of 15 residues. Germline assignment: CDR1 SGHRS and CDR2 YFSETQ. The DNA of the CDR3 is TGCGCCAGCATACGCGACGGCCACTTCACAGATACGCAGTATTTT. Its translation: CASIRDGHFTDTQYF.

This clonotype has just a few counts. V gene TRBV12-3 or TRBV12-4 combines with J gene TRBJ1-1; the D is unclear. The CDR3 runs 15 residues. Trimming cost V 0 bases and J 4 bases, with 12 bases left between them. In DNA form, the CDR3 reads TGTGCCAGCAGTTTAGCAGGGAGAGTTAGCACTGAAGCTTTCTTT. Translated, it gives CASSLAGRVSTEAFF.

The chain links TRBV6-6 to TRBJ1-5; no clear D gene. V was shortened by 0 bases and J by 5 bases, with 11 bases between the two germline ends. This CDR3 is 15 amino acids long. Looked up from germline, CDR1 is MNHNY and CDR2 is SVGAGI (reference sequence). The CDR3 reads CASSYSFWVDQPQHF. CDR3 nucleotides: TGTGCCAGCAGTTACTCGTTCTGGGTGGATCAGCCCCAGCATTTT.

The rearrangement uses TRBV6-5 and TRBJ1-1; the match to TRBD1 covers 12 bases. With 2 bases clipped from V and 9 bases from J, the junction kept 7 bases outside the gene matches. The CDR3 consists of 15 residues. The germline V gene encodes CDR1 MNHEY and CDR2 SVGAGI. The CDR3 sequence: CASSYNPGQGAKAFF. The CDR3 DNA follows: TGTGCCAGCAGTTACAACCCGGGACAGGGGGCGAAAGCTTTCTTT.

On this clonotype: A much larger clone sits a single nucleotide away, making a read error possible. The CDR3 ends on some other residue instead of the conserved phenylalanine or tryptophan, so this is likely a read error. V and J are TRBV5-1 and TRBJ2-7, with D maybe TRBD1 (5 bases). V shed 4 bases and J shed 3 bases, with 17 bases lying between them. The CDR3 loop spans 15 amino acids. Germline V lookup: CDR1 SGHRS, CDR2 YFSETQ. The CDR3 DNA follows: TGCGCCAGCAGCACATTAACGGGCAGGGACTACGAGCAGTACCTC. Residues: CASSTLTGRDYEQYL.